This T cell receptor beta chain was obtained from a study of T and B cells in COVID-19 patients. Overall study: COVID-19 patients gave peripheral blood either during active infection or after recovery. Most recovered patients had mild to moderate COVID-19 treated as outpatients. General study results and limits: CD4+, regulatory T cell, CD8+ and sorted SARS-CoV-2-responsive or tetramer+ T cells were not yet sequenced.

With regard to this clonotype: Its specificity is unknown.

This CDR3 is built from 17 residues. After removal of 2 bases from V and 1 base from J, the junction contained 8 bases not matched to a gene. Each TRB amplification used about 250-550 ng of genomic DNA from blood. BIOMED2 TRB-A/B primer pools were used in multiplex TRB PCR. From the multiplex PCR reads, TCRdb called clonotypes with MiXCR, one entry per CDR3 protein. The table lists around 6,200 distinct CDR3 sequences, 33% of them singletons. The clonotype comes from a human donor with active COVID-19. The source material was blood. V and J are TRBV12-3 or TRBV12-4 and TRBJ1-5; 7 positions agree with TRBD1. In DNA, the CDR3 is TGTGCCAGCAGTTTATTACCCACAGGGGAGAGCAATCAGCCCCAGCATTTT. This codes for CASSLLPTGESNQPQHF.